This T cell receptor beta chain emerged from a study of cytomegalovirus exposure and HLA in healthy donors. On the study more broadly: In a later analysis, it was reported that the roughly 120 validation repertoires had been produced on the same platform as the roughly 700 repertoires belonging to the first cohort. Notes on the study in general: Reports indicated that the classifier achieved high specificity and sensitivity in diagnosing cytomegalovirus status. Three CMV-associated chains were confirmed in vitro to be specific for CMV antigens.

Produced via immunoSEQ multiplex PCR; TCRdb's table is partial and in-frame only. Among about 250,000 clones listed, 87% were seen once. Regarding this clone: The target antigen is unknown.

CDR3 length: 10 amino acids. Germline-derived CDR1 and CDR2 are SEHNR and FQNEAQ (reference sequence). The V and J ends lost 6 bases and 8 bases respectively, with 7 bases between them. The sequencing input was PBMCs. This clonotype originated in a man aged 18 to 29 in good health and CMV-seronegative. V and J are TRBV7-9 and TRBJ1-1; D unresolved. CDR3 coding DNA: TGTGCCAGCAGTGAGCGAGAAGCTTTCTTT. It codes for CASSEREAFF.